Below, one T cell receptor beta chain is given with its context. These data come from a study of blood T cell repertoires in COVID-19. The repertoire was sequenced with immunoSEQ multiplex PCR; TCRdb's copy has only in-frame clones and lacks some. The repertoire holds some 220,000 clones, with 70% to 90% as singletons. V was trimmed by 7 bases and J by 5 bases, leaving 11 bases between them. Germline CDR1 reads MNHEY; CDR2 reads SVGAGI. CDR3 length equals 12 residues. This receptor was obtained from a human donor in a cohort sampled during active COVID-19. The V call is TRBV6-5, the J call TRBJ2-5, with D unclear. The sequencing input was peripheral blood. For the CDR3, the DNA is TGTGCCAGCACCAACCTCGGGGAGACCCAGTACTTC. It is translated as CASTNLGETQYF.